Only one count was recorded for the clone carrying this T cell receptor beta chain. Generated by immunoSEQ multiplex PCR, the TCRdb table keeps only in-frame clones and is missing some. The repertoire holds 45,000 to 55,000 clones, with 65% to 85% as singletons. The record originates from a study of blood T cell repertoires in COVID-19. Study information: The United States, Italy and Spain were the sources of the acute and convalescent COVID-19 samples.

CDR1 and CDR2 from the germline V gene are SGHRS and YFSETQ. The V and J ends lost 1 base and 0 bases respectively, with 14 bases between them. This CDR3 is 17 amino acids long. The sequencing input was peripheral blood. This chain links TRBV5-1 with TRBJ1-3; D is undetermined. This TCR derives from a human donor with active or convalescent COVID-19. The donor label of this sample is uncertain. The CDR3 region has the DNA TGCGCCAGCAGCTTGACCCTACTGGGAGCCTCTGGAAACACCATATATTTT. Residues: CASSLTLLGASGNTIYF.